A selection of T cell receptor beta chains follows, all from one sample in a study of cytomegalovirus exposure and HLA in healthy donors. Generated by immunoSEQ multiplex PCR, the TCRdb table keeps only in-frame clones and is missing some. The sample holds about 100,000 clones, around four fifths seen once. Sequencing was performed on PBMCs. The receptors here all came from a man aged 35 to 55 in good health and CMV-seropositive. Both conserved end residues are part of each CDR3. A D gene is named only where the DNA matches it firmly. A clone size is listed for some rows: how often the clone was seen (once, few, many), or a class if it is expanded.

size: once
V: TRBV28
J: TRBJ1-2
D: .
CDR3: CASSPRSYGYTF
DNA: TGTGCCAGCAGTCCCCGCAGCTATGGCTACACCTTC

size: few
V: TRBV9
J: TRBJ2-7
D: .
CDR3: CASSIDPNQDTTYYEQYF
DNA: TGTGCCAGCAGCATAGACCCTAATCAGGACACGACTTACTACGAGCAGTACTTC

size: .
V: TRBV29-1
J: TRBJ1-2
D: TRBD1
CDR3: CSVESRPDRVGDGYTF
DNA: TGCAGCGTTGAATCTCGGCCCGACAGGGTAGGAGATGGCTACACCTTC

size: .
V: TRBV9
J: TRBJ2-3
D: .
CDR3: CASSSRGSWNTDTQYF
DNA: TGTGCCAGCAGCTCCCGGGGAAGTTGGAACACAGATACGCAGTATTTT

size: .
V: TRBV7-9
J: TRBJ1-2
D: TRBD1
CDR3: CASSRPLTGRLDGYTF
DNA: TGTGCCAGCAGCCGACCCCTGACAGGGCGCCTCGATGGCTACACCTTC

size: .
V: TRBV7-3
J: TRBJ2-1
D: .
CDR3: CASSNGFEQFF
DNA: TGTGCCAGCAGCAACGGGTTTGAGCAGTTCTTC

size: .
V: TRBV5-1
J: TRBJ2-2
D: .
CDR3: CASSLAQNTGELFF
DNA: TGCGCCAGCAGCTTGGCCCAGAACACCGGGGAGCTGTTTTTT

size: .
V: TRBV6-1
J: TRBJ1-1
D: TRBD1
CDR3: CASTHRDRGTEAFF
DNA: TGTGCCAGCACCCACCGGGACAGGGGCACTGAAGCTTTCTTT

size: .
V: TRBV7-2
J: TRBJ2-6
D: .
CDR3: CASSSGISGANVLTF
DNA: TGTGCCAGCAGCTCAGGTATCTCTGGGGCCAACGTCCTGACTTTC

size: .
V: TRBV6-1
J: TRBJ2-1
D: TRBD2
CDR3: CASSEYSGSKYNEQFF
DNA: TGTGCCAGCAGCGAATATAGCGGGAGCAAATACAATGAGCAGTTCTTC

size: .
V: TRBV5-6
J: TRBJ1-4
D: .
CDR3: CASSLGPTAYNEKLFF
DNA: TGTGCCAGCAGCTTGGGCCCGACAGCGTATAATGAAAAACTGTTTTTT

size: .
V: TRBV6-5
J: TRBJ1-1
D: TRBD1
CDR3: CASRRQGQRPEAFF
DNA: TGTGCCAGCAGGCGACAGGGGCAGCGGCCTGAAGCTTTCTTT

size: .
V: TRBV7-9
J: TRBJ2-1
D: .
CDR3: CASSLGGLEQFF
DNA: TGTGCCAGCAGCTTAGGGGGGCTGGAGCAGTTCTTC

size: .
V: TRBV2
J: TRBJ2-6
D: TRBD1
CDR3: CASSGRTGALFSGANVLTF
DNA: TGTGCCAGCAGTGGGAGGACAGGGGCCCTCTTCTCTGGGGCCAACGTCCTGACTTTC

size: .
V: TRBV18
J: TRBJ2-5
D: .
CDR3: CASSPEETQYF
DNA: TGTGCCAGCTCACCCGAAGAGACCCAGTACTTC

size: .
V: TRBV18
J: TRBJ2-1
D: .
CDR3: CASSPQTPAESYNEQFF
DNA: TGTGCCAGCTCACCACAGACTCCAGCGGAGTCCTACAATGAGCAGTTCTTC

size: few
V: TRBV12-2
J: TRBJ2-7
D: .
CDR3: CASRSWGLREVPYEQYF
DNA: TGTGCAAGTCGCTCCTGGGGCTTGCGGGAGGTCCCCTACGAGCAGTACTTC

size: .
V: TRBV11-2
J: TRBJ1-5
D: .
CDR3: CASSLGVDRSNQPQHF
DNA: TGTGCCAGCAGCTTAGGGGTCGACAGGAGCAATCAGCCCCAGCATTTT

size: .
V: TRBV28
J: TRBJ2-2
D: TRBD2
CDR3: CASSRLAETGELFF
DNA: TGTGCCAGCAGTCGGCTAGCGGAGACCGGGGAGCTGTTTTTT

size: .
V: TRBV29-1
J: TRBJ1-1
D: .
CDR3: CSVDPSGGTEAFF
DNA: TGCAGCGTTGACCCGAGTGGGGGGACTGAAGCTTTCTTT

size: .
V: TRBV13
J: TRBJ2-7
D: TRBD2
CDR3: CASSSRLAGDPPYEQYF
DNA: TGTGCCAGCAGCTCGAGACTAGCGGGTGACCCGCCCTACGAGCAGTACTTC

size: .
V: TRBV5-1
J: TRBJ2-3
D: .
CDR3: CASSLGAQGTDTQYF
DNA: TGCGCCAGCAGCTTGGGGGCACAGGGCACAGATACGCAGTATTTT

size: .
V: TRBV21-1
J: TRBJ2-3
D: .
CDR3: CASSKVTPGQGTDTQYF
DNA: TGTGCCAGCAGCAAAGTGACCCCGGGACAGGGCACAGATACGCAGTATTTT

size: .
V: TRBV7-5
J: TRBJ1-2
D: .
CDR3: CARSLRGKRGGYTF
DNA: TGTGCCAGAAGCTTACGTGGAAAGAGAGGTGGCTACACCTTC

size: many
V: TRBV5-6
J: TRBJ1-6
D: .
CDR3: CASSLGGLITFNSPLHF
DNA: TGTGCCAGCAGCTTAGGAGGACTAATCACCTTTAATTCACCCCTCCACTTT

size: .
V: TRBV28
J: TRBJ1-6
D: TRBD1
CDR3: CASRGQGLTPLHF
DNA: TGTGCCAGCCGTGGACAGGGACTGACACCCCTCCACTTT